These 25 T cell receptor beta chains share one sample of origin, sequenced in a study of T-cell memory formation after mild COVID-19. One entry per CDR3 protein, called by TCRdb with MiXCR from the 5' RACE reads. The sample shows 500,000 to 550,000 distinct CDR3 sequences, around 21% of them seen only once. The sequencing input was PBMCs or a T cell subset sorted from them (not recorded which). Receptor source: an adult woman who had mild COVID-19 (a few samples of this study predate the infection). Cell type and time point are not known.

This clonotype came up a few times. This chain joins TRBV15 and TRBJ1-5, with 9 bases fitting TRBD1. The length of the CDR3 is 18 residues. With V trimmed by 0 bases and J by 1 base, 7 bases remained unmatched. From germline, CDR1 is LNHNV and CDR2 YYDKDF (reference sequence). CDR3 protein: CATSRDRRDRVSNQPQHF. CDR3 nucleotides: TGTGCCACCAGCAGAGATCGGAGGGACAGGGTCAGCAATCAGCCCCAGCATTTT.

This clonotype has just a few counts. The J gene is TRBJ2-1, the V gene TRBV9; D remains unclear. In germline, CDR1 is SGDLS, CDR2 YYNGEE. The ends were cut back, 4 bases at V and 0 bases at J, with 14 bases in the middle. The CDR3 is 16 amino acids. The chain's CDR3 is CASSSPEGSSYNEQFF. CDR3 bases: TGTGCCAGCAGCTCCCCCGAAGGTAGCTCCTACAATGAGCAGTTCTTC.

The rearrangement joins TRBV4-1 to TRBJ2-5; TRBD2 matches at 10 bases. The germline CDR1 and CDR2 sequences are MGHRA and YSYEKL. CDR3 length: 18 amino acids. The V and J ends lost 4 bases and 4 bases, in that order; junction bases with no gene match: 15. CDR3 in amino acids: CASSRVIAGGFPGETQYF. The CDR3 DNA sequence: TGCGCCAGCAGCCGCGTCATAGCGGGGGGTTTTCCTGGAGAGACCCAGTACTTC.

This chain uses TRBV20-1 with TRBJ2-3; D perhaps matches TRBD2 (6 bases). Per the germline V gene, CDR1 is DFQATT and CDR2 is SNEGSKA (reference sequence). The V end lost 5 bases, the J end lost 0 bases, and 6 bases lay between the germline ends. This CDR3 is 12 amino acids long. In DNA, the CDR3 is TGCAGTGCTGGGACTAGCACAGATACGCAGTATTTT. Protein product: CSAGTSTDTQYF.

The CDR3 nucleotides read TGTGCCACCAGTGACCCGCGGACCAAAACTACGGATACGCAGTATTTT. This codes for CATSDPRTKTTDTQYF. This chain links TRBV24-1 with TRBJ2-3; D is unresolved. Trimming stripped 4 bases from V and 6 bases from J, with 19 bases between. This CDR3 region has 16 residues. Per the germline V gene, CDR1 is KGHDR and CDR2 is SFDVKD.

The table lists this clonotype with a few counts. The V call is TRBV7-3, the J call TRBJ2-1, with D tentatively TRBD2 (7 bases). Deletions cut 4 bases from V and 2 bases from J, with 12 bases between. Germline CDR1 reads SGHTA; CDR2 reads FQGTGA. CDR3 length equals 15 residues. In nucleotides, the CDR3 is TGTGCCAGCAGCTGGGGGCTAGCGGCCTACAATGAGCAGTTCTTC. As protein: CASSWGLAAYNEQFF.

There are a few counts of this clonotype. The chain joins TRBV5-1 to TRBJ2-3; weak D call: TRBD2 (5 bases). V was shortened by 4 bases and J by 6 bases, with 15 bases between the two germline ends. Germline CDR1 and CDR2: SGHRS and YFSETQ. This CDR3 contains 14 residues. CDR3 protein: CASSPSLGEDTQYF. The CDR3 DNA reads as TGCGCCAGCAGCCCCTCCTTGGGAGAGGATACGCAGTATTTT.

This clonotype was seen repeatedly, ten times or more. The chain has TRBV7-6 and TRBJ2-1, with D maybe TRBD1 (5 bases). CDR3 size: 15 residues. CDR1 is SGHVS, CDR2 FNYEAQ, per germline. Trimming removed 5 bases at V and 3 bases at J, with 14 bases between. The CDR3 DNA reads TGTGCCAGCAGCCCCAGGGAAGGGGTCTACAATGAGCAGTTCTTC. Protein product: CASSPREGVYNEQFF.

This chain links TRBV3-1 with TRBJ2-6; tentative D call: TRBD2 (5 bases). CDR1 LGHDT and CDR2 YNNKEL come from the germline V gene (reference sequence). V was pared by 3 bases and J by 2 bases, with 17 bases between. This CDR3 spans 18 amino acids. In DNA, the CDR3 is TGTGCCAGCAGCCACTCTCGGGGATGGAGCACTGGGGCCAACGTCCTGACTTTC. It encodes CASSHSRGWSTGANVLTF.

The J gene is TRBJ1-1, the V gene TRBV20-1; the D is unclear. Trimming removed 5 bases from V and 5 bases from J, with 21 bases in between. The CDR3 sequence is 15 residues long. Looked up from germline, CDR1 is DFQATT and CDR2 is SNEGSKA (reference sequence). CDR3 DNA sequence: TGCAGTGCTTCGCACCTAGACCCCGTTAAAACTGAAGCTTTCTTT. Translated, it gives CSASHLDPVKTEAFF.

The rearrangement joins TRBV9 to TRBJ2-1, with TRBD2 as a possible D gene (6 bases). CDR1 SGDLS and CDR2 YYNGEE come from the germline V gene. Trimming cost V 3 bases and J 4 bases, with 11 bases left between them. This CDR3 contains 14 residues. CDR3 residues: CASSGRESYNEQFF. The DNA of the CDR3 is TGTGCCAGCAGCGGACGGGAGTCATACAATGAGCAGTTCTTC.

The chain links TRBV3-1 to TRBJ2-3; weak D call: TRBD2 (7 bases). In germline, CDR1 is LGHDT, CDR2 YNNKEL (reference sequence). The V gene lost 3 bases and the J gene lost 1 base, with 17 bases spanning the gap. The CDR3 length is 17 residues. CDR3 residues: CASSQFYGGAGTDTQYF. Here the CDR3 DNA reads TGTGCCAGCAGCCAGTTTTATGGGGGGGCCGGCACAGATACGCAGTATTTT.

The CDR3 here is CASSLEPSGRSYNEQFF. CDR3 nucleotide sequence: TGCGCCAGCAGCTTGGAACCTAGCGGGAGATCCTACAATGAGCAGTTCTTC. V gene TRBV5-1 combines with J gene TRBJ2-1, with 10 bases aligning to TRBD2. V trimming: 0 bases; J trimming: 1 base; junction bases outside the gene matches: 4. Germline lookup yields CDR1 SGHRS and CDR2 YFSETQ. The CDR3 totals 17 residues.

This clonotype was found a few times. The chain combines TRBV4-1 with TRBJ2-7; 7 nucleotides agree with TRBD1. Germline values: CDR1 MGHRA, CDR2 YSYEKL. V shed 1 base and J 2 bases; nucleotides not matched to a gene: 11. The CDR3 consists of 17 residues. The DNA for the CDR3 is TGCGCCAGCAGCCAAGCAGCCTTCAGGGGGTTCACCTACGAGCAGTACTTC. Translation: CASSQAAFRGFTYEQYF.

This CDR3 is CASSLAGALNTIYF. The CDR3 nucleotides are TGTGCCAGCAGTTTAGCCGGGGCACTAAACACCATATATTTT. The V call is TRBV12-3 or TRBV12-4, the J call TRBJ1-3; D perhaps matches TRBD1 (5 bases). The CDR3 has 14 amino acids. Trimming took 0 bases from V and 6 from J, leaving 9 bases between them.

The chain uses TRBV18 and TRBJ2-5; D is possibly TRBD1 (6 bases). In germline, CDR1 is KGHSH, CDR2 LQKENI. This CDR3 is 17 amino acids long. Trimming took 3 bases from V and 2 from J, leaving 19 bases between them. The DNA for the CDR3 is TGTGCCAGCTCACCCAGGGCAGGACAGACCAGACAAGAGACCCAGTACTTC. Amino acids: CASSPRAGQTRQETQYF.

The chain recombines TRBV5-1 with TRBJ2-3, with no clear D. In germline, CDR1 is SGHRS, CDR2 YFSETQ. CDR3 length: 14 residues. With 0 bases removed from V and 2 bases from J, the gap between germline ends came to 7 bases. The CDR3 DNA reads TGCGCCAGCAGCTTGGAGGACGTCACAGATACGCAGTATTTT. This codes for CASSLEDVTDTQYF.

The rearrangement joins TRBV5-1 to TRBJ2-7; a weak D match, TRBD2 (6 bases). Trimming removed 0 bases from V and 5 bases from J, with 12 bases in between. CDR1 is SGHRS, CDR2 YFSETQ, per germline. CDR3 length: 14 amino acids. In nucleotides, the CDR3 is TGCGCCAGCAGCTTGGCCCGGGGGTCCAACGAGCAGTACTTC. The encoded protein is CASSLARGSNEQYF.

The chain couples TRBV9 to TRBJ2-1; D is ambiguous. The V and J ends lost 4 bases and 7 bases respectively, with 12 bases between them. The CDR3 consists of 13 residues. The germline CDR1 and CDR2 sequences are SGDLS and YYNGEE. DNA for the CDR3: TGTGCCAGCAGCCCACAACGGGCGAATGAGCAGTTCTTC. Protein: CASSPQRANEQFF.

This clonotype has a handful of counts. The genes are TRBV6-5 and TRBJ2-3; maybe TRBD2 (5 bases). The germline gives CDR1 MNHEY, CDR2 SVGAGI. This CDR3 comprises 16 residues. V shed 0 bases and J shed 2 bases, with 12 bases lying between them. The CDR3 loop is CASSYSFRGTTDTQYF. The DNA of the CDR3 is TGTGCCAGCAGTTACTCGTTCCGGGGTACCACAGATACGCAGTATTTT.

The V gene is TRBV7-2, the J gene TRBJ2-3; D is unresolved. This CDR3 spans 15 amino acids. Trimming shortened V by 3 bases and J by 0 bases, and 10 bases separated the two germline ends. The germline CDR1 and CDR2 sequences are SGHTA and FQGNSA. Written as DNA, the CDR3 is TGTGCCAGCAGCTTCTTTAGGGAAAGCACAGATACGCAGTATTTT. Encoded protein: CASSFFRESTDTQYF.

The gene calls are TRBV25-1 and TRBJ1-5; 9 bases fit TRBD1. Trimming cost V 8 bases and J 2 bases; bases outside gene matches: 16. Germline CDR1 reads MGHDK; CDR2 reads SYGVNS. The CDR3 has 18 residues. The CDR3 DNA follows: TGTGCCAGCCTGACCCGGGACAGGGCTATGTTTGGCAATCAGCCCCAGCATTTT. It specifies CASLTRDRAMFGNQPQHF. The complete variable domain, with remaining parts taken from reference TRBV25-1 and TRBJ1-5, reads EADIYQTPRYLVIGTGKKITLECSQTMGHDKMYWYQQDPGMELHLIHYSYGVNSTEKGDLSSESTVSRIRTEHFPLTLESARPSHTSQYLCASLTRDRAMFGNQPQHFGDGTRLSIL.

The rearrangement uses TRBV7-9 and TRBJ1-2; possibly TRBD1 for D (5 bases). Germline CDR1 is SEHNR and CDR2 is FQNEAQ (reference sequence). The CDR3 extends over 15 amino acids. V shed 5 bases and J shed 7 bases, with 20 bases lying between them. The CDR3 region has the DNA TGTGCCAGCAGCCCAACCCCCGGGGCAGGCGGTGGCTACACCTTC. Its translation is CASSPTPGAGGGYTF. Complete variable domain (other parts from reference TRBV7-9 and TRBJ1-2): DTGVSQNPRHKITKRGQNVTFRCDPISEHNRLYWYRQTLGQGPEFLTYFQNEAQLEKSRLLSDRFSAERPKGSFSTLEIQRTEQGDSAMYLCASSPTPGAGGGYTFGSGTRLTVV.

This clonotype was recorded a few times. The rearrangement joins TRBV3-1 to TRBJ1-1, with unresolved D. Trimming removed 3 bases at V and 1 base at J, with 12 bases between. The CDR3 length is 15 residues. Germline lookup yields CDR1 LGHDT and CDR2 YNNKEL (reference sequence). The CDR3 DNA reads TGTGCCAGCAGCCAGCTGAGAGGGTCGAACACTGAAGCTTTCTTT. Its translation: CASSQLRGSNTEAFF.

This chain links TRBV24-1 with TRBJ2-6; D possibly corresponds to TRBD2 (5 bases). The CDR3 covers 16 residues. The ends were cut back, 4 bases at V and 2 bases at J, with 11 bases in the middle. Per germline, CDR1 KGHDR and CDR2 SFDVKD. CDR3 coding DNA: TGTGCCACCAGTGAGCCCCGGCGGGCTGGGGCCAACGTCCTGACTTTC. Amino acid sequence: CATSEPRRAGANVLTF.